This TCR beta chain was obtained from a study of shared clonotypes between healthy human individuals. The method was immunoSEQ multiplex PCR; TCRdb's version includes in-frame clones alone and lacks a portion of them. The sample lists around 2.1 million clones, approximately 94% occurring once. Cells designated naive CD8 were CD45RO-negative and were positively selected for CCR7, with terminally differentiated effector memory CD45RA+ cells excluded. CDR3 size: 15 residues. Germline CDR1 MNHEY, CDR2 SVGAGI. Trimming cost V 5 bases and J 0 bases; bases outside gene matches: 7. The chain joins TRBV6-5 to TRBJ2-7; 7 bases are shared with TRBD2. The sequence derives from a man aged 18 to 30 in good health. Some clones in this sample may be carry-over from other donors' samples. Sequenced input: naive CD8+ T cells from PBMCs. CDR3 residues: CASSSARETSYEQYF. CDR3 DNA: TGTGCCAGCAGTAGCGCGCGGGAGACCTCCTACGAGCAGTACTTC.